Below, 4 T cell receptor beta chains from the same sample are listed, as sequenced in a study of blood T cell repertoires in COVID-19. The table came from immunoSEQ multiplex PCR; TCRdb's copy has only in-frame clones and leaves some out. The table shows about 200,000 clones, with 70% to 80% occurring only once. The sequenced sample consisted of peripheral blood. The origin of the receptors is a woman between 40 and 55 years old with COVID-19, enrolled during active disease.

V gene TRBV5-4 combines with J gene TRBJ2-7, with a weak D call TRBD2 (6 bases). The V gene lost 0 bases and the J gene lost 2 bases, with 18 bases spanning the gap. The CDR3 has 17 residues. Germline lookup yields CDR1 SGHNT and CDR2 YYREEE (reference sequence). Written as DNA, the CDR3 is TGTGCCAGCAGCTTGGCTGCCGGGCCGGGGGTGGCCTACGAGCAGTACTTC. Encoded protein: CASSLAAGPGVAYEQYF.

In its sample, this clone was seen a few times. This chain links TRBV11-2 with TRBJ2-2; 9 nucleotides align to TRBD1. With V trimmed by 5 bases and J by 5 bases, 9 bases remained unmatched. Per germline, CDR1 SGHAT and CDR2 FQNNGV. The CDR3 totals 16 residues. The CDR3 nucleotides are TGTGCCAGCAGCGGAAGCTCGGACAGGGGAACCGGGGAGCTGTTTTTT. The encoded protein is CASSGSSDRGTGELFF.

V is TRBV4-1 and J is TRBJ2-3; D might be TRBD1 (5 bases). CDR3 length equals 16 residues. V lost 1 base to trimming and J lost 6 bases, with 17 bases between them. The germline V gene has CDR1 MGHRA and CDR2 YSYEKL. The DNA for the CDR3 is TGCGCCAGCAGCCAAGTTACAGGCAAGTCTACGGATACGCAGTATTTT. Translated: CASSQVTGKSTDTQYF.

This chain uses TRBV27 with TRBJ2-6, with 8 nucleotides matching TRBD1. Germline V lookup: CDR1 MNHEY, CDR2 SMNVEV (reference sequence). The CDR3 contains 19 residues. J was trimmed by 1 base and V by 3 bases; bases with no gene match: 11. CDR3 amino acids: CASSFRWDRKISGANVLTF. The CDR3, as DNA: TGTGCCAGCAGTTTCAGGTGGGACAGGAAAATTTCTGGGGCCAACGTCCTGACTTTC.